The source of this T cell receptor beta chain is a study of early T cells in non-severe SARS-CoV-2 infection. Study-wide context: Sequencing targeted bulk RNA from unsorted whole blood, leaving chains unpaired. Whole-study results and caveats: VDJdb matching, biased toward anti-spike CD8 responses, missed private and CD4 specificities.

This clonotype occurred many times. What it recognizes is unknown. TCRdb passed the 5' RACE reads through MiXCR, listing each CDR3 protein once. The table shows more than 80,000 distinct CDR3 sequences, with approximately 11% occurring only once. Germline CDR1 reads SGHDT; CDR2 reads YYEEEE. V lost 4 bases to trimming and J lost 4 bases; unmatched junction nucleotides: 5. CDR3 length equals 15 residues. The sample taken for sequencing was whole blood. The V gene is TRBV5-6, the J gene TRBJ1-6, with 7 bases identical to TRBD1. The TCR originated in an adult who was a healthcare worker with PCR-confirmed SARS-CoV-2 infection or an uninfected control (not recorded which). This CDR3 reads CASSDRQGYNSPLHF. DNA for the CDR3: TGTGCCAGCAGCGATAGACAGGGTTATAATTCACCCCTCCACTTT.